This T cell receptor beta chain was captured in a study of cytomegalovirus exposure and HLA in healthy donors. The trim removed 2 bases at V and 3 bases at J, leaving 4 bases unmatched. The CDR3 has 15 amino acids. Germline CDR1 is MNHEY and CDR2 is SVGAGI. A multiplex PCR was run with 60 Vbeta primers and 13 Jbeta primers. TCRdb keeps only in-frame clones here, not all; method: immunoSEQ multiplex PCR. Here the sample spans about 93,000 clones, about 79% being singletons. The clonotype originates from a man aged 50 to 60 in good health and CMV-seronegative. The chain recombines TRBV6-5 with TRBJ2-5; the match to TRBD2 covers 9 bases. Sequencing input: PBMCs. The CDR3 is CASSYQLAGKETQYF. Here the CDR3 DNA reads TGTGCCAGCAGTTACCAACTAGCGGGCAAAGAGACCCAGTACTTC.